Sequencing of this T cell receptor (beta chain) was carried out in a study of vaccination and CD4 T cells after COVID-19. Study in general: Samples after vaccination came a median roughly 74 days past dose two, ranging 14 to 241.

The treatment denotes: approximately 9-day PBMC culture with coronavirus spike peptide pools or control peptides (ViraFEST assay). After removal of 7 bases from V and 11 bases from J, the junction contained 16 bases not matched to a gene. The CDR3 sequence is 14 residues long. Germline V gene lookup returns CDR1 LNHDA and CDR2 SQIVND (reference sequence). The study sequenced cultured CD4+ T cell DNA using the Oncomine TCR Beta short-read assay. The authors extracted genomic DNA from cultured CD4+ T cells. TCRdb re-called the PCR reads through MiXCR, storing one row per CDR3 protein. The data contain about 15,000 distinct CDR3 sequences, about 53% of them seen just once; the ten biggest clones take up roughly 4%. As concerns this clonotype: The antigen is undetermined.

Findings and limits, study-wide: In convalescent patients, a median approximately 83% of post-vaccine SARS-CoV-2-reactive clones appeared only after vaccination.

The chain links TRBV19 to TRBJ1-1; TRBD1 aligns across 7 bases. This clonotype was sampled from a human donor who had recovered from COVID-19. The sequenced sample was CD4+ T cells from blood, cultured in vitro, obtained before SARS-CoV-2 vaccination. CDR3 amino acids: CASISQGTLHEAFF. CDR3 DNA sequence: TGTGCCAGTATCTCACAGGGGACCCTCCATGAGGCTTTCTTT.